Presented here are 23 T cell receptor beta chains from one specimen sequenced in a study of OX40 agonist ivuxolimab in advanced cancers. Data came from immunoSEQ multiplex PCR; TCRdb stores just in-frame clones and leaves some out. The sample consists of some 50,000 clones, 75% to 85% of them appearing once. The source material was CD4+ or CD8+ T cells sorted from blood, sampled in a trial of the OX40 agonist ivuxolimab. Receptors originate from an adult with an advanced solid tumor such as melanoma, head and neck, liver or kidney cancer.

V usage is TRBV4-1 and J usage is TRBJ1-2; D is possibly TRBD1 (6 bases). The CDR3 extends over 16 amino acids. Trimming removed 0 bases from V and 2 bases from J, with 13 bases in between. Germline CDR1 reads MGHRA; CDR2 reads YSYEKL. The DNA for the CDR3 is TGCGCCAGCAGCCAAGAGGCGGGGGCGATCAACTATGGCTACACCTTC. This sequence encodes CASSQEAGAINYGYTF.

The chain combines TRBV4-1 with TRBJ2-7; D is possibly TRBD2 (6 bases). There are 13 residues in the CDR3. Per germline, CDR1 MGHRA and CDR2 YSYEKL. The germline V and J ends were trimmed by 6 bases and 0 bases, with 9 bases remaining between them. CDR3 residues: CASREGSSYEQYF. Here the CDR3 DNA reads TGCGCCAGCAGGGAGGGAAGCTCCTACGAGCAGTACTTC.

This clone appeared a single time. The V and J genes are TRBV7-2 and TRBJ2-1; 8 nucleotides line up with TRBD2. Per germline, CDR1 SGHTA and CDR2 FQGNSA. The CDR3 consists of 16 residues. V trimming: 1 base; J trimming: 6 bases; junction bases outside the gene matches: 8. As DNA, the CDR3 is TGTGCCAGCAGCTTAGTAGGCCGGGGGGGCAGCAATGAGCAGTTCTTC. This translates into CASSLVGRGGSNEQFF.

A single count supports this clone. This chain connects TRBV7-9 to TRBJ2-7; D is perhaps TRBD1 (5 bases). CDR3 length: 13 residues. Per germline, CDR1 SEHNR and CDR2 FQNEAQ (reference sequence). V dropped 5 bases and J dropped 2 bases, with 10 bases sitting between them. The CDR3 DNA follows: TGTGCCAGCAGCCGCCCAGGGCCCTACGAGCAGTACTTC. It codes for CASSRPGPYEQYF.

This clone was detected only a few times. V gene TRBV19 combines with J gene TRBJ1-5; 9 bases match TRBD1. Germline CDR1 reads LNHDA; CDR2 reads SQIVND (reference sequence). With 3 bases clipped from V and 6 bases from J, the junction kept 3 bases outside the gene matches. This CDR3 region has 14 residues. The CDR3 DNA sequence: TGTGCCAGTAGTATCGGACAGGGGCCTCAGCCCCAGCATTTT. It codes for CASSIGQGPQPQHF.

This clone was observed once. The chain has TRBV7-2 and TRBJ2-3, with TRBD1 as a possible D gene (5 bases). Trimming took 1 base from V and 8 from J, leaving 10 bases between them. The CDR3 sequence is 13 residues long. Germline CDR1 and CDR2: SGHTA and FQGNSA. The CDR3 coding sequence is TGTGCCAGCAGCTTAGAGCAGGGCGGTACGCAGTATTTT. Its protein product is CASSLEQGGTQYF.

This chain connects TRBV29-1 to TRBJ2-7; TRBD1 agrees at 9 bases. CDR1 SQVTM and CDR2 ANQGSEA come from the germline V gene. The ends lost 6 bases at V and 7 bases at J; junction bases unmatched: 13. The CDR3 runs to 14 residues. The CDR3, as DNA: TGCAGCGTAGCCCACAGGGGGCGACTACGTGAGCAGTACTTC. It specifies CSVAHRGRLREQYF.

This chain links TRBV7-2 with TRBJ2-1; perhaps D is TRBD1 or TRBD2 (5 bases each). The CDR3 is made up of 14 amino acids. CDR1 is SGHTA, CDR2 FQGNSA, per germline. V was clipped by 5 bases and J by 16 bases, with 24 bases between them. The CDR3 DNA reads as TGTGCCAGCAGCCCCTCTTATAGGGACGGAGCCCTTTTCTTC. Protein: CASSPSYRDGALFF.

The chain is built from TRBV4-3 and TRBJ1-6; no clear D gene. This CDR3 has 15 amino acids. The V end lost 1 base, the J end lost 4 bases, and 8 bases lay between the germline ends. Per the germline V gene, CDR1 is LGHNA and CDR2 is YSLEER. The CDR3 DNA follows: TGCGCCAGCAGCCAAGCTCGGGTGTATAATTCACCCCTCCACTTT. Protein: CASSQARVYNSPLHF.

The chain links TRBV2 to TRBJ1-2; D ambiguous. The CDR3 sequence is 10 residues long. CDR1 is SNHLY and CDR2 is FYNNEI in the germline V gene. The V end lost 6 bases, the J end lost 8 bases, and 7 bases lay between the germline ends. The CDR3 DNA sequence: TGTGCCAGCAGAGAATGGGGCTACACCTTC. Its protein is CASREWGYTF.

The V and J genes are TRBV19 and TRBJ2-5, with D uncertain. This CDR3 region has 12 residues. The V end lost 5 bases, the J end lost 4 bases, and 8 bases lay between the germline ends. Germline CDR1 LNHDA, CDR2 SQIVND (reference sequence). The CDR3 protein is CASSPSGETQYF. The DNA of the CDR3 is TGTGCCAGTAGTCCCAGTGGAGAGACCCAGTACTTC.

This chain links TRBV18 with TRBJ2-3; the match to TRBD2 covers 7 bases. The CDR3 runs to 15 residues. The germline CDR1 and CDR2 sequences are KGHSH and LQKENI. Unmatched junction bases numbered 6, after V lost 2 bases and J lost 4 bases. CDR3 sequence reads: CASSPEGLVADTQYF. The CDR3 DNA is TGTGCCAGCTCACCAGAAGGACTAGTGGCAGATACGCAGTATTTT.

This clone was seen once. This rearrangement joins TRBV2 to TRBJ2-2; 14 nucleotides match TRBD2. Germline lookup yields CDR1 SNHLY and CDR2 FYNNEI. This CDR3 is 15 amino acids long. J gave up 4 bases and V 8 bases, and 3 bases lay outside the gene matches. The CDR3 region is CASHGLAGGTGELFF. CDR3 DNA: TGTGCCAGCCATGGACTAGCGGGAGGCACCGGGGAGCTGTTTTTT. Full variable domain (missing parts from reference TRBV2 and TRBJ2-2): EPEVTQTPSHQVTQMGQEVILRCVPISNHLYFYWYRQILGQKVEFLVSFYNNEISEKSEIFDDQFSVERPDGSNFTLKIRSTKLEDSAMYFCASHGLAGGTGELFFGEGSRLTVL.

The CDR3 protein is CATSSPGLGMNTEAFF. CDR3 DNA: TGTGCCACCAGCAGCCCTGGACTGGGCATGAACACTGAAGCTTTCTTT. The chain recombines TRBV15 with TRBJ1-1, with D hard to call. The CDR3 is 16 residues long. CDR1 is LNHNV and CDR2 is YYDKDF in the germline V gene (reference sequence). Trimming took off 3 bases at V and 0 bases at J, with 14 bases between the two ends.

Comment on this clone: An end of the junction differs from the germline gene, which may be a read error. J is TRBJ1-5 and V is TRBV6-1, with D possibly TRBD1 on 6 matching bases. The CDR3 runs 17 residues. Germline CDR1 is MNHNS and CDR2 is SASEGT. The CDR3 is CASSEASGEAKKQPQHF. The CDR3 DNA reads as TGTGCCAGCAGCGAAGCGTCAGGGGAGGCCAAAAAGCAGCCCCAGCATTTT.

The V and J genes are TRBV9 and TRBJ2-1, with 10 bases identical to TRBD2. Trimming removed 0 bases from V and 1 base from J; junction bases left unmatched: 13. The CDR3 contains 20 residues. Germline V gives CDR1 SGDLS, CDR2 YYNGEE. The CDR3 DNA reads as TGTGCCAGCAGCGTAGCTCCCGAAGCGGGGGGGCCGAGTTCCTACAATGAGCAGTTCTTC. This gives the protein CASSVAPEAGGPSSYNEQFF.

The chain combines TRBV15 with TRBJ1-5, with a tentative D call TRBD1 (5 bases). The CDR3 sequence is 15 residues long. Germline V CDR1 and CDR2: LNHNV, YYDKDF (reference sequence). Trimming left V 5 bases short and J 4 bases short, with 15 bases between. CDR3 region: CATSGDKGLNQPQHF. As DNA, the CDR3 is TGTGCCACCAGCGGCGACAAGGGGCTGAATCAGCCCCAGCATTTT.

The chain combines TRBV6-1 with TRBJ2-7; the D gene is possibly TRBD2 (6 bases). The CDR3 totals 15 residues. CDR1 is MNHNS and CDR2 is SASEGT in the germline V gene. V shed 8 bases and J shed 0 bases, with 17 bases lying between them. CDR3 in amino acids: CASLPAGSPSYEQYF. CDR3 nucleotide sequence: TGTGCCAGCTTACCCGCGGGGTCCCCCTCCTACGAGCAGTACTTC.

The genes are TRBV4-1 and TRBJ2-7, with 12 bases matching TRBD2. CDR1 and CDR2 from the germline V gene are MGHRA and YSYEKL. Trimming removed 3 bases from V and 3 bases from J; junction bases left unmatched: 9. The CDR3 runs 17 residues. The CDR3 DNA reads TGCGCCAGCAGCCAGGCTAGCGGGAGGGGATCATTCTACGAGCAGTACTTC. Translated: CASSQASGRGSFYEQYF.

The V call is TRBV10-3, the J call TRBJ1-2; 9 bases agree with TRBD1. J lost 5 bases, V lost 3 bases, and 7 bases had no gene match. The CDR3 has 15 amino acids. Germline CDR1 ENHRY, CDR2 SYGVKD. CDR3 bases: TGTGCCATCAGTGAACCCGACAGGGGGAGATATGGCTACACCTTC. Translated: CAISEPDRGRYGYTF.

This clone was observed a few times. The chain is built from TRBV7-9 and TRBJ1-4; D gene unclear. Per the germline V gene, CDR1 is SEHNR and CDR2 is FQNEAQ (reference sequence). V lost 0 bases and J lost 8, with 13 bases in between. The CDR3 runs to 15 residues. CDR3 sequence: CASSLAPGREEKLFF. As DNA, the CDR3 is TGTGCCAGCAGCTTAGCGCCGGGGAGGGAAGAAAAACTGTTTTTT. Supplemented by reference TRBV7-9 and TRBJ1-4, the full variable domain reads DTGVSQNPRHKITKRGQNVTFRCDPISEHNRLYWYRQTLGQGPEFLTYFQNEAQLEKSRLLSDRFSAERPKGSFSTLEIQRTEQGDSAMYLCASSLAPGREEKLFFGSGTQLSVL.

The rearrangement joins TRBV5-1 to TRBJ2-5; no reliable D call. Trimming shortened V by 0 bases and J by 2 bases, and 14 bases separated the two germline ends. The CDR3 is made up of 16 amino acids. Germline CDR1 reads SGHRS; CDR2 reads YFSETQ. The CDR3, as DNA: TGCGCCAGCAGCTTGGCCGAATGGATAGGGCAAGAGACCCAGTACTTC. Amino acids: CASSLAEWIGQETQYF.

This rearrangement joins TRBV12-5 to TRBJ2-5; tentatively, D is TRBD1 (5 bases). V lost 2 bases to trimming and J lost 4 bases, with 14 bases between them. Germline CDR1 and CDR2: LGHNT and FRNRAP. This CDR3 comprises 15 residues. The chain's CDR3 is CASGLPGMGRETQYF. CDR3 DNA: TGTGCTAGTGGTTTGCCAGGGATGGGAAGAGAGACCCAGTACTTC.